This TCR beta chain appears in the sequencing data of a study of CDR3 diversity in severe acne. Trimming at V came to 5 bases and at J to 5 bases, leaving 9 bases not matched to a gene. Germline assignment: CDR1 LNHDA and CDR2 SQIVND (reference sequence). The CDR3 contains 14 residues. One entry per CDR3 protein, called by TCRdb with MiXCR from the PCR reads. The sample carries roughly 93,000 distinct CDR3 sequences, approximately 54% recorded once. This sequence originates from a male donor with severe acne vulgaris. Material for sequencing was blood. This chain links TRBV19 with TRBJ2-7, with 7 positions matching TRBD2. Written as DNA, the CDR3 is TGTGCCAGTAGTTGGACCGGAGGGAGGGACGAGCAGTACTTC. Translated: CASSWTGGRDEQYF.